The next 9 T cell receptor beta chains were all read from a single sample in a study of CD8 T cells in Susac syndrome. cDNA came from roughly 0.47 to 1 ug RNA primed by random hexamers. TCRdb analysed the immunoSEQ multiplex PCR reads with MiXCR anew, one entry per CDR3 protein. In the table there are 170,000 or so distinct CDR3 sequences, roughly 95% of which are singletons. Sequencing input: CD4+ T cells from PBMCs. These receptors were obtained from a human donor with Susac syndrome.

The rearrangement uses TRBV29-1 and TRBJ2-7; maybe TRBD2 (5 bases). V lost 5 bases, J lost 4 bases, and 21 bases lay in between. Germline CDR1 and CDR2: SQVTM and ANQGSEA. The CDR3 contains 15 residues. CDR3 region: CSVRPSISRAYEQYF. The CDR3 nucleotides are TGCAGCGTTAGACCTAGCATCTCGAGGGCATACGAGCAGTACTTC.

The J gene is TRBJ1-1, the V gene TRBV5-6, with D unclear. The germline V gene encodes CDR1 SGHDT and CDR2 YYEEEE. The CDR3 length is 11 residues. V was clipped by 4 bases and J by 5 bases, with 6 bases between them. CDR3 nucleotide sequence: TGTGCCAGCAGCCGGGAGACTGAAGCTTTCTTT. This encodes CASSRETEAFF.

This clonotype came up once. The chain recombines TRBV11-2 with TRBJ1-6; D is perhaps TRBD1 (5 bases). V was pared by 5 bases and J by 6 bases, with 14 bases between. The CDR3 spans 15 residues. Germline loops: CDR1 SGHAT, CDR2 FQNNGV. The CDR3 DNA reads TGTGCCAGCAGCCTCGGGACCCTGGGTAATTCACCCCTCCACTTT. Translating it yields CASSLGTLGNSPLHF.

This sequence joins TRBV3-1 and TRBJ2-5, with TRBD1 matching 10 bases. The CDR3 consists of 14 residues. The ends lost 5 bases at V and 6 bases at J; junction bases unmatched: 6. Germline V gene sequence: CDR1 LGHDT, CDR2 YNNKEL (reference sequence). The CDR3 DNA reads TGTGCCAGCAGCACCGGACAGGGGGGAAAGACCCAGTACTTC. This sequence encodes CASSTGQGGKTQYF.

V usage is TRBV18 and J usage is TRBJ2-1; the match to TRBD1 covers 7 bases. The CDR3 extends over 13 amino acids. V gave up 2 bases and J gave up 9 bases; unmatched junction bases: 4. Germline lookup yields CDR1 KGHSH and CDR2 LQKENI. CDR3 in DNA: TGTGCCAGCTCACCAGGGACAGACCCTGAGCAGTTCTTC. Protein: CASSPGTDPEQFF. The full variable domain, its missing parts supplied by reference TRBV18 and TRBJ2-1, is NAGVMQNPRHLVRRRGQEARLRCSPMKGHSHVYWYRQLPEEGLKFMVYLQKENIIDESGMPKERFSAEFPKEGPSILRIQQVVRGDSAAYFCASSPGTDPEQFFGPGTRLTVL.

The V gene is TRBV7-9, the J gene TRBJ2-3; no firm D call. The CDR3 runs 12 residues. Per the germline V gene, CDR1 is SEHNR and CDR2 is FQNEAQ (reference sequence). V was shortened by 1 base and J by 4 bases, with 3 bases between the two germline ends. The CDR3 protein is CASSLVSDTQYF. The CDR3 coding sequence is TGTGCCAGCAGCTTAGTTTCAGATACGCAGTATTTT.

The chain has TRBV25-1 and TRBJ1-1; the match to TRBD1 covers 10 bases. Per germline, CDR1 MGHDK and CDR2 SYGVNS. With V trimmed by 6 bases and J by 3 bases, 1 base remained unmatched. The CDR3 is 13 residues long. CDR3 region: CASSGQGDTEAFF. Here the CDR3 DNA reads TGTGCCAGCAGCGGACAGGGGGACACTGAAGCTTTCTTT.

There are a few counts of this clonotype. The chain joins TRBV29-1 to TRBJ2-3; D uncertain. Germline lookup yields CDR1 SQVTM and CDR2 ANQGSEA. Between the trimmed V and J ends, which lost 2 bases and 6 bases, there was a span of 9 bases. The CDR3 runs to 12 residues. The CDR3 spells CSVETVGDTQYF. The DNA of the CDR3 is TGCAGCGTTGAAACTGTTGGGGATACGCAGTATTTT.

V usage is TRBV7-2 and J usage is TRBJ2-3, with D tentatively TRBD1 (5 bases). Germline values: CDR1 SGHTA, CDR2 FQGNSA. Trimming pared 0 bases from V and 1 base from J, leaving 11 bases between. This CDR3 region has 16 residues. The CDR3 here is CASSLALGLGTDTQYF. The CDR3 DNA reads TGTGCCAGCAGCTTAGCTCTGGGGCTTGGCACAGATACGCAGTATTTT.